This paragraph reports one TCR beta chain. This entry is derived from a study of sequential checkpoint blockade in melanoma. Study-wide background: Patients were randomized 1:1 to nivolumab-then-ipilimumab or ipilimumab-then-nivolumab first-line.

Here immunoSEQ multiplex PCR was the method, and the copy in TCRdb shows in-frame clones only, minus some. The table shows thousands of clones, with roughly a fifth occurring only once. The CDR3 has 18 residues. With 0 bases removed from V and 0 bases from J, the gap between germline ends came to 14 bases. Germline V gene sequence: CDR1 LNHNV, CDR2 YYDKDF (reference sequence). Stated treatment: randomized to nivolumab then ipilimumab (arm A) or the reverse (arm B). The receptor was derived from a human donor with melanoma. The V call is TRBV15, the J call TRBJ2-2; a weak D match, TRBD2 (6 bases). This specimen was tumor tissue (inferred from file names), taken from a patient given nivolumab and ipilimumab in sequence. CDR3 coding DNA: TGTGCCACCAGCAGAGATCGATTTGGAGGGGCGAACACCGGGGAGCTGTTTTTT. Translated: CATSRDRFGGANTGELFF.